Listed here are 5 T cell receptor beta chains from one sample, sequenced in a study of blood T cell repertoires in COVID-19 (dated by TCRdb to the early 2020s). Library preparation used the immunoSEQ multiplex PCR assay. TCRdb holds this immuneACCESS table with in-frame rearrangements only. Some clones are missing; in checked studies, unresolved V genes explain under half, and the rest has no known cause. Within this sample are some 180,000 clones, with about 80% of them counted one time only. The biggest ten clones account for around 7.8% of the sample. The sequenced sample was peripheral blood. These receptors all come from a woman aged 55-69 years with COVID-19, enrolled during active disease.

This clone showed up just once. The rearrangement joins TRBV12-3 or TRBV12-4 to TRBJ2-7; D perhaps matches TRBD1 (6 bases). This CDR3 is built from 13 residues. V was trimmed by 4 bases and J by 3 bases, leaving 10 bases between them. The CDR3 sequence: CASSSGQFYEQYV. CDR3 in DNA: TGTGCCAGCAGTTCTGGACAGTTCTACGAGCAGTACGTC.

DNA of the CDR3: TGCGCCAGCAGCTTTGGACTGGCCAGCACAGATACGCAGTATTTT. Its translation: CASSFGLASTDTQYF. V gene TRBV5-1 combines with J gene TRBJ2-3, with a weak D call TRBD2 (5 bases). Trimming cost V 2 bases and J 0 bases, with 10 bases left between them. The CDR3 is 15 residues long. Germline-derived CDR1 and CDR2 are SGHRS and YFSETQ.

This clone came up once. The V gene is TRBV7-3, the J gene TRBJ1-6; D is unresolved. The V and J ends lost 4 bases and 8 bases respectively, with 18 bases between them. There are 16 residues in the CDR3. The germline CDR1 and CDR2 sequences are SGHTA and FQGTGA. The CDR3 loop is CASSSNLERVDSPLHF. CDR3 DNA sequence: TGTGCCAGCAGCTCCAATCTAGAGCGGGTTGATTCACCCCTCCACTTT.

This clone was seen a single time. The chain uses TRBV6-5 and TRBJ1-4, with 8 nucleotides matching TRBD1. Trimming cost V 6 bases and J 6 bases; bases outside gene matches: 0. The CDR3 extends over 12 amino acids. Germline V CDR1 and CDR2: MNHEY, SVGAGI. The CDR3 loop is CASRQGDEKLFF. Written as DNA, the CDR3 is TGTGCCAGCAGACAGGGGGATGAAAAACTGTTTTTT.

The chain employs TRBV6-2 or TRBV6-3 and TRBJ1-1, with a possible D match to TRBD1 (6 bases). V was cut by 3 bases and J by 4 bases, with 15 bases left in between. The CDR3 is 15 amino acids. Germline CDR1 is MNHEY and CDR2 is SVGEGT. In DNA, the CDR3 is TGTGCCAGCAGTTATTCGGGGGGGGCGACCACTGAAGCTTTCTTT. Protein: CASSYSGGATTEAFF.